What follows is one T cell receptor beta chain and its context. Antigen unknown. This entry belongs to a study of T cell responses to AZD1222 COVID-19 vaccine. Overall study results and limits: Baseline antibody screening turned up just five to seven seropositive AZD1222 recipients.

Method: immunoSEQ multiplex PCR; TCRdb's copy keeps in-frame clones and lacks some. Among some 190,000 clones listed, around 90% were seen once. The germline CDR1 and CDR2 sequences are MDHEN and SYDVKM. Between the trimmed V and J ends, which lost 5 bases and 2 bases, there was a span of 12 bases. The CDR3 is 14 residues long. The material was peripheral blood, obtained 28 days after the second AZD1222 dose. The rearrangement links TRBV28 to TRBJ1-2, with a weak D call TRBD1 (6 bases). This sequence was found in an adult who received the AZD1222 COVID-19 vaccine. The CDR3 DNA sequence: TGTGCCAGCAGTCTACAGGGAGCCAACTATGGCTACACCTTC. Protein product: CASSLQGANYGYTF.